This passage covers 11 T cell receptor beta chains from one sample sequenced in a study of blood T cells in healthy people across ages. A second PCR of 7 to 11 cycles used a sample-barcoded 5' primer and a J-beta primer mix. MiXCR, run by TCRdb on the 5' RACE reads, gives a single entry per CDR3 protein. The sample has hundreds of thousands of distinct CDR3 sequences, roughly half seen once; the top ten hold 13%. The sample consisted of blood. The receptors were sampled from a woman of 80 years or more in good health.

Comment on this clonotype: This sequence may be a read error, since a much larger clone differs from it by one base. J is TRBJ2-3 and V is TRBV5-1, with 8 bases aligning to TRBD2. V was pared by 8 bases and J by 4 bases, with 12 bases of the junction left unmatched. This CDR3 spans 15 amino acids. The germline CDR1 and CDR2 sequences are SGHRS and YFSETQ. Here the CDR3 reads CASRCSGSRADTQYF. The CDR3 bases are TGCGCCAGTCGGTGCAGCGGGAGTCGCGCAGATACGCAGTATTTT.

The sample holds one count of this clonotype. The genes are TRBV5-1 and TRBJ2-1, with 15 bases that match TRBD2. The CDR3 contains 17 residues. After removal of 4 bases from V and 4 bases from J, the junction contained 6 bases not matched to a gene. Looked up from germline, CDR1 is SGHRS and CDR2 is YFSETQ. In DNA, the CDR3 is TGCGCCAGCAGCCTACGGACTAGCGGGAGGGAATACAATGAGCAGTTCTTC. This encodes CASSLRTSGREYNEQFF. Combining the CDR3 with reference TRBV5-1 and TRBJ2-1 gives the whole variable domain KAGVTQTPRYLIKTRGQQVTLSCSPISGHRSVSWYQQTPGQGLQFLFEYFSETQRNKGNFPGRFSGRQFSNSRSEMNVSTLELGDSALYLCASSLRTSGREYNEQFFGPGTRLTVL.

This clonotype was found many times. V and J are TRBV2 and TRBJ2-1, with D perhaps matching TRBD2 (5 bases). Germline CDR1 is SNHLY and CDR2 is FYNNEI. V was pared by 3 bases and J by 6 bases, with 9 bases between. The CDR3 runs 13 residues. The CDR3: CASSDSGLNEQFF. The CDR3 DNA is TGTGCCAGCAGTGACTCCGGACTCAATGAGCAGTTCTTC.

CDR3 DNA sequence: TGTGCCAGCAGGGAGCGGAACACCGGGGAGCTGTTTTTT. Its protein is CASRERNTGELFF. V and J are TRBV27 and TRBJ2-2; D uncertain. The germline V gene has CDR1 MNHEY and CDR2 SMNVEV (reference sequence). CDR3 length: 13 residues. V lost 6 bases and J lost 1, with 6 bases in between.

This chain joins TRBV7-8 and TRBJ2-1; D is ambiguous. The CDR3 is made up of 12 amino acids. The V and J ends lost 5 bases and 7 bases respectively, with 9 bases between them. CDR1 is SGHVS, CDR2 FQNEAQ, per germline. The CDR3 coding sequence is TGTGCCAGCAGCCTCAGCACGAATGAGCAGTTCTTC. Its protein is CASSLSTNEQFF.

In DNA, the CDR3 is TGCGCCAGCAGCCAGACAGGGGAGGGAAAGCCTAACTATGGCTACACCTTC. Translation: CASSQTGEGKPNYGYTF. This rearrangement joins TRBV5-1 to TRBJ1-2; 8 positions agree with TRBD1. This CDR3 comprises 17 residues. Germline trimming cut 4 bases from V and 0 bases from J; bases unmatched to any gene: 11. Germline assignment: CDR1 SGHRS and CDR2 YFSETQ. Combining the CDR3 with reference TRBV5-1 and TRBJ1-2 gives the whole variable domain KAGVTQTPRYLIKTRGQQVTLSCSPISGHRSVSWYQQTPGQGLQFLFEYFSETQRNKGNFPGRFSGRQFSNSRSEMNVSTLELGDSALYLCASSQTGEGKPNYGYTFGSGTRLTVV.

A single count supports this clonotype. This chain joins TRBV12-3 or TRBV12-4 and TRBJ1-5; 7 bases agree with TRBD1. Losses at the gene ends were 5 bases for V and 9 bases for J; bases not matched to a gene: 4. The CDR3 extends over 12 amino acids. The CDR3 DNA is TGTGCCAGCAGTCAGGGGGAAGCGCCCCAGCATTTT. Translation gives CASSQGEAPQHF.

The chain uses TRBV15 and TRBJ2-7; no clear D gene. CDR3 length equals 12 residues. Deletions cut 8 bases from V and 1 base from J, with 9 bases between. In germline, CDR1 is LNHNV, CDR2 YYDKDF (reference sequence). CDR3 in DNA: TGTGCCACCGGCGAGGATTCCTACGAGCAGTACTTC. It encodes CATGEDSYEQYF.

This clonotype was seen only once. This chain connects TRBV3-1 to TRBJ2-7; D possibly corresponds to TRBD1 (6 bases). Trimming removed 1 base from V and 3 bases from J, with 16 bases in between. From germline, CDR1 is LGHDT and CDR2 YNNKEL (reference sequence). This CDR3 contains 16 residues. CDR3 region: CASSQGISGQNYEQYF. The CDR3 DNA follows: TGTGCCAGCAGCCAAGGAATATCGGGACAAAACTACGAGCAGTACTTC.

The chain joins TRBV14 to TRBJ1-2; D possibly corresponds to TRBD1 (5 bases). The V and J ends lost 0 bases and 4 bases respectively, with 18 bases between them. The CDR3 length is 17 residues. CDR1 is SGHDN, CDR2 FVKESK, per germline. CDR3 amino acids: CASSQDRTRQPLYGYTF. The DNA of the CDR3 is TGTGCCAGCAGCCAAGATAGAACGAGACAGCCTCTCTATGGCTACACCTTC. The full variable domain, rest sourced from reference TRBV14 and TRBJ1-2, is EAGVTQFPSHSVIEKGQTVTLRCDPISGHDNLYWYRRVMGKEIKFLLHFVKESKQDESGMPNNRFLAERTGGTYSTLKVQPAELEDSGVYFCASSQDRTRQPLYGYTFGSGTRLTVV.

This clonotype showed up many times. The chain recombines TRBV7-8 with TRBJ2-7; possible D gene TRBD1, 6 bases. With 5 bases removed from V and 5 bases from J, the gap between germline ends came to 13 bases. Germline V gene lookup returns CDR1 SGHVS and CDR2 FQNEAQ. The CDR3 is 13 amino acids. Written as DNA, the CDR3 is TGTGCCAGCAGCCGTACAGGGTCCCACGAGCAGTACTTC. Amino acids: CASSRTGSHEQYF.